Listed here are 28 T cell receptor beta chains from one sample, sequenced in a study of cytomegalovirus exposure and HLA in healthy donors. The PCR had 60 Vbeta and 13 Jbeta primers. TCRdb keeps only in-frame clones here, not all; method: immunoSEQ multiplex PCR. The sample holds hundreds of thousands of clones, 60% to 80% seen once. The sequencing input was PBMCs. These receptors all come from a young man in good health and CMV-seronegative.

The rearrangement links TRBV30 to TRBJ2-7; D is ambiguous. Germline V lookup: CDR1 GTSNPN, CDR2 SVGIG (reference sequence). V was shortened by 1 base and J by 4 bases, with 5 bases between the two germline ends. There are 11 residues in the CDR3. The CDR3 sequence: CAWSGLYEQYF. The DNA for the CDR3 is TGTGCCTGGAGTGGACTTTACGAGCAGTACTTC.

This clone showed up just once. This chain uses TRBV30 with TRBJ1-4; 7 nucleotides align to TRBD1. The germline V gene encodes CDR1 GTSNPN and CDR2 SVGIG (reference sequence). With 0 bases clipped from V and 7 bases from J, the junction kept 2 bases outside the gene matches. The CDR3 has 13 residues. The chain's CDR3 is CAWSVTGLEKLFF. The CDR3 DNA reads as TGTGCCTGGAGTGTGACAGGGCTTGAAAAACTGTTTTTT.

J is TRBJ1-5 and V is TRBV30; no clear D. V lost 2 bases and J lost 5, with 10 bases in between. Germline V gene lookup returns CDR1 GTSNPN and CDR2 SVGIG (reference sequence). This CDR3 is built from 13 residues. The CDR3 DNA sequence: TGTGCCTGGAGTCGCGGTCCCGATCAGCCCCAGCATTTT. Protein sequence: CAWSRGPDQPQHF.

Concerning this clone: Mismatch with germline at one junction end may stem from a read error. The chain links TRBV5-1 to TRBJ2-3; 9 bases are shared with TRBD2. This CDR3 has 15 residues. From germline, CDR1 is SGHRS and CDR2 YFSETQ. The CDR3 is CASSLEGGGADTRYF. CDR3 sequence (DNA): TGCGCCAGCAGCTTGGAAGGCGGGGGGGCAGATACGCGGTATTTT.

With regard to this clone: A read error may account for a junction end that differs from germline. Other DNA sequences in this specimen translate into the identical CDR3. The rearrangement joins TRBV6-5 to TRBJ2-4, with D perhaps matching TRBD2 (7 bases). The CDR3 is 13 amino acids. Germline loops: CDR1 MNHEY, CDR2 SVGAGI. CDR3 protein: CASRGGAKNIQYF. CDR3 nucleotides: TGCGCCAGCAGGGGAGGGGCCAAAAACATTCAGTACTTC.

The rearrangement uses TRBV4-3 and TRBJ2-2, with D possibly being TRBD2 (7 bases). This CDR3 comprises 16 residues. Trimming took off 0 bases at V and 5 bases at J, with 13 bases between the two ends. The germline CDR1 and CDR2 sequences are LGHNA and YSLEER. The DNA of the CDR3 is TGCGCCAGCAGCCAAGAGAGGGGGGGGGTAACCGGGGAGCTGTTTTTT. Protein: CASSQERGGVTGELFF.

The rearrangement links TRBV4-1 to TRBJ2-3, with D possibly being TRBD2 (5 bases). Trimming took 7 bases from V and 7 from J, leaving 12 bases between them. There are 12 residues in the CDR3. Germline CDR1 is MGHRA and CDR2 is YSYEKL. The CDR3 DNA reads TGCGCCAGCACGGCTGGGGAGAATACGCAGTATTTT. This sequence encodes CASTAGENTQYF.

The V and J genes are TRBV5-4 and TRBJ2-1; 9 bases align to TRBD2. The CDR3 is 16 residues long. Germline V gene lookup returns CDR1 SGHNT and CDR2 YYREEE (reference sequence). V dropped 0 bases and J dropped 5; count of bases not matched to a gene: 6. CDR3 protein: CASSLGSGRVDNEQFF. CDR3 DNA: TGTGCCAGCAGCTTGGGTAGCGGGAGAGTCGACAATGAGCAGTTCTTC.

The V and J genes are TRBV11-3 and TRBJ2-2, with 8 bases matching TRBD1. The CDR3 contains 15 residues. Trimming removed 3 bases from V and 4 bases from J; junction bases left unmatched: 4. The germline gives CDR1 SGHNT, CDR2 YENEEA. The chain's CDR3 is CASSFITGGTGELFF. CDR3 DNA sequence: TGTGCCAGCAGCTTCATCACAGGGGGCACCGGGGAGCTGTTTTTT.

DNA for the CDR3: TGTGCCAGCAGCCCGACAGGGAGCTATGGCTACACCTTC. Encoded protein: CASSPTGSYGYTF. V usage is TRBV6-6 and J usage is TRBJ1-2, with 7 bases identical to TRBD1. This CDR3 has 13 residues. Germline values: CDR1 MNHNY, CDR2 SVGAGI (reference sequence). Unmatched junction bases numbered 5, after V lost 6 bases and J lost 4 bases.

J is TRBJ1-2 and V is TRBV7-9; the match to TRBD1 covers 12 bases. V lost 4 bases to trimming and J lost 8 bases; unmatched junction nucleotides: 5. There are 14 residues in the CDR3. Germline CDR1 reads SEHNR; CDR2 reads FQNEAQ (reference sequence). CDR3 DNA sequence: TGTGCCAGCAGCTCTACCGGGACAGGGGGCGGCTACACCTTC. Translating gives CASSSTGTGGGYTF.

This clone was observed a single time. The CDR3 loop reads CASSERDRAYSNQPQHF. CDR3 DNA: TGTGCCAGTAGTGAACGGGACAGGGCCTATAGCAATCAGCCCCAGCATTTT. This chain uses TRBV19 with TRBJ1-5, with 9 bases that match TRBD1. V lost 5 bases and J lost 0; bases outside the gene matches: 8. Germline CDR1 is LNHDA and CDR2 is SQIVND (reference sequence). The CDR3 covers 17 residues.

The chain links TRBV5-5 to TRBJ2-1; D gene uncertain. The CDR3 is 15 residues long. Germline lookup yields CDR1 SGHKS and CDR2 YYEKEE (reference sequence). Trimming cost V 1 base and J 0 bases, with 8 bases left between them. CDR3 in DNA: TGTGCCAGCAGCTTGTGGGCGAGCTCCTACAATGAGCAGTTCTTC. This encodes CASSLWASSYNEQFF.

The chain is built from TRBV6-1 and TRBJ2-2; 8 nucleotides match TRBD1. In germline, CDR1 is MNHNS, CDR2 SASEGT. With 5 bases clipped from V and 4 bases from J, the junction kept 6 bases outside the gene matches. The CDR3 totals 15 residues. The CDR3 reads CASSNDRGSTGELFF. The CDR3, as DNA: TGTGCCAGCAGTAATGACAGGGGATCCACCGGGGAGCTGTTTTTT.

V and J are TRBV6-1 and TRBJ1-1, with D perhaps TRBD1 (6 bases). Germline V gene lookup returns CDR1 MNHNS and CDR2 SASEGT. The ends were cut back, 6 bases at V and 6 bases at J, with 11 bases in the middle. The CDR3 runs 12 residues. CDR3 nucleotides: TGTGCCAGCAGCTTGACAGGCGCTGAAGCTTTCTTT. Residues: CASSLTGAEAFF.

The chain carries TRBV5-1 and TRBJ1-4; D might be TRBD1 (5 bases). The CDR3 is 14 residues long. V was clipped by 4 bases and J by 3 bases, with 10 bases between them. Germline CDR1 and CDR2: SGHRS and YFSETQ. For the CDR3, the DNA is TGCGCCAGCAGCACCGGGACTCCTAATGAAAAACTGTTTTTT. This sequence encodes CASSTGTPNEKLFF.

The rearrangement uses TRBV19 and TRBJ1-5; TRBD1 is a possible D gene (6 bases). The V end lost 0 bases, the J end lost 9 bases, and 12 bases lay between the germline ends. Germline assignment: CDR1 LNHDA and CDR2 SQIVND (reference sequence). The CDR3 runs to 14 residues. CDR3 bases: TGTGCCAGTAGTATAGATCAGGGGAAAAGGCCCCAGCATTTT. The encoded protein is CASSIDQGKRPQHF.

V gene TRBV4-2 combines with J gene TRBJ2-5, with TRBD1 identical over 11 bases. Gene TRBJ2-7 matches the end of the DNA better, so the J call may be wrong. Germline CDR1 reads LGHNA; CDR2 reads YNFKEQ. The CDR3 consists of 14 residues. CDR3 nucleotide sequence: TGTGCCAGCAGCCCGGACAGGGGGCGTAACGAGCAGTACTTC. Translated, it gives CASSPDRGRNEQYF.

Concerning this clone: At one end the junction does not follow the germline gene, possibly because of a read error. V gene TRBV30 combines with J gene TRBJ2-2; D uncertain. The CDR3 is 14 residues long. CDR1 and CDR2 from the germline V gene are GTSNPN and SVGIG (reference sequence). CDR3 sequence reads: CTWSRQSNTGELFF. CDR3 DNA: TGTACCTGGAGTCGCCAGTCGAACACCGGGGAGCTGTTTTTT.

V gene TRBV7-2 combines with J gene TRBJ2-7, with 12 positions matching TRBD2. The length of the CDR3 is 16 residues. Germline assignment: CDR1 SGHTA and CDR2 FQGNSA. After removal of 4 bases from V and 1 base from J, the junction contained 5 bases not matched to a gene. CDR3 sequence (DNA): TGTGCCAGCAGCTGGGGACTAGCGGGCCTATCCTACGAGCAGTACTTC. The encoded protein is CASSWGLAGLSYEQYF.

The CDR3 is CASSQTGDTDTQYF. The CDR3 DNA reads as TGTGCCAGCAGTCAAACAGGGGACACAGATACGCAGTATTTT. The chain joins TRBV6-1 to TRBJ2-3, with 7 bases matching TRBD1. With 5 bases clipped from V and 2 bases from J, the junction kept 4 bases outside the gene matches. Germline loops: CDR1 MNHNS, CDR2 SASEGT. The CDR3 totals 14 residues.

Regarding this clone: The junction and the germline gene differ at one end; a read error may be behind it. The chain combines TRBV5-1 with TRBJ1-1; D might be TRBD1 (6 bases). This CDR3 is built from 18 residues. CDR1 is SGHRS and CDR2 is YFSETQ in the germline V gene. The CDR3, as DNA: TGCGCCAGCAGCTTTGATTCCCGGGACACCACGGAAGACACTGGAGCTTTCTTT. It codes for CASSFDSRDTTEDTGAFF.

The chain combines TRBV5-1 with TRBJ1-1; D is undetermined. V lost 0 bases and J 0 bases, leaving 6 bases between the germline ends. CDR3 length: 14 amino acids. Germline V gene data show CDR1 as SGHRS and CDR2 as YFSETQ. This CDR3 reads CASSLDLMNTEAFF. CDR3 DNA sequence: TGCGCCAGCAGCTTGGACTTAATGAACACTGAAGCTTTCTTT.

The rearrangement joins TRBV7-9 to TRBJ1-2, with 9 bases identical to TRBD1. CDR3 length: 14 amino acids. The trim removed 4 bases at V and 4 bases at J, leaving 4 bases unmatched. Germline CDR1 is SEHNR and CDR2 is FQNEAQ (reference sequence). The CDR3 nucleotides read TGTGCCAGCAGCTCCCCGGGACAGGGCTATGGCTACACCTTC. Translation gives CASSSPGQGYGYTF.

This clone was observed a few times. The rearrangement joins TRBV5-1 to TRBJ2-1; D call uncertain. Germline V gene data show CDR1 as SGHRS and CDR2 as YFSETQ. The CDR3 is made up of 12 amino acids. The ends were cut back, 6 bases at V and 4 bases at J, with 8 bases in the middle. The CDR3 DNA reads TGCGCCAGCATCAACGGTTACAATGAGCAGTTCTTC. The encoded protein is CASINGYNEQFF.

Only a few counts were recorded for this clone. This rearrangement joins TRBV4-3 to TRBJ1-1; 7 bases fit TRBD1. This CDR3 spans 15 amino acids. Germline assignment: CDR1 LGHNA and CDR2 YSLEER. V dropped 4 bases and J dropped 1; count of bases not matched to a gene: 6. The CDR3, as DNA: TGCGCCAGCAGCCTCCAGCCAGGGGGGAACACTGAAGCTTTCTTT. Protein product: CASSLQPGGNTEAFF.

This clone was detected only once. This rearrangement joins TRBV6-5 to TRBJ1-3; D call uncertain. The germline V and J ends were trimmed by 6 bases and 0 bases, with 9 bases remaining between them. The germline CDR1 and CDR2 sequences are MNHEY and SVGAGI. This CDR3 comprises 14 residues. CDR3 amino acids: CASSPPGSGNTIYF. The CDR3 DNA follows: TGTGCCAGCAGCCCTCCAGGCTCTGGAAACACCATATATTTT.

The gene calls are TRBV6-5 and TRBJ1-1, with no clear D. V lost 1 base, J lost 4 bases, and 7 bases lay in between. Germline CDR1 and CDR2: MNHEY and SVGAGI. The CDR3 runs to 13 residues. The CDR3 reads CASSYFGSTEAFF. For the CDR3, the DNA is TGTGCCAGCAGTTACTTCGGGAGCACTGAAGCTTTCTTT.